Shown below are 17 T cell receptor beta chains from a single sample sequenced in a study of CD8 T cells in ankylosing spondylitis (dated by TCRdb to 2015 to 2018). The method was 5' RACE. TCRdb shows the sequencer as Illumina HiSeq 2500. The raw public reads went through TCRdb reprocessing: fastp at Q25, MiXCR clone calling, in-frame beta chains kept. Under each unique CDR3 protein, matching rows form one entry showing the most common genes and DNA. The table for this sample lists 210,000 or so distinct CDR3 sequences; approximately 8.4% of them were counted only once. 4.8% of the sample is held by the ten biggest clonotypes. Sequencing was done on a sample of blood, either unsorted or a sorted T cell fraction (not recorded which). Receptors were obtained from a female donor with ankylosing spondylitis or in good health (not recorded which).

In this sample, this clonotype turned up many times. This chain connects TRBV15 to TRBJ1-2; the D is unclear. The CDR3 has 14 residues. The germline V and J ends were trimmed by 0 bases and 8 bases, with 13 bases remaining between them. Per germline, CDR1 LNHNV and CDR2 YYDKDF (reference sequence). The CDR3 loop is CATSRDTSSLGYTF. The DNA of the CDR3 is TGTGCCACCAGCAGAGATACAAGCTCCCTAGGCTACACCTTC.

There are a few counts of this clonotype. V gene TRBV7-2 combines with J gene TRBJ2-5; a possible D gene is TRBD1 (6 bases). Germline loops: CDR1 SGHTA, CDR2 FQGNSA. V lost 5 bases and J lost 5, with 12 bases in between. The CDR3 is 13 residues long. The CDR3, as DNA: TGTGCCAGCAGCCAAACTAGGGGGGAGACCCAGTACTTC. Encoded protein: CASSQTRGETQYF.

V gene TRBV7-2 combines with J gene TRBJ2-1; D perhaps matches TRBD2 (6 bases). Germline loops: CDR1 SGHTA, CDR2 FQGNSA. The CDR3 loop spans 16 amino acids. V lost 5 bases and J lost 4, with 18 bases in between. CDR3 in amino acids: CASSPLTGARYNEQFF. As DNA, the CDR3 is TGTGCCAGCAGCCCTCTGACGGGAGCTCGTTACAATGAGCAGTTCTTC.

This clonotype was counted at least ten times. This chain connects TRBV3-1 to TRBJ2-4, with D unresolved. CDR1 is LGHDT and CDR2 is YNNKEL in the germline V gene (reference sequence). The CDR3 runs 14 residues. V dropped 3 bases and J dropped 6 bases, with 12 bases sitting between them. This CDR3 reads CASSQVAKGNIQYF. The CDR3 DNA follows: TGTGCCAGCAGCCAGGTGGCTAAGGGAAACATTCAGTACTTC.

This clonotype was seen ten or more times. The chain links TRBV19 to TRBJ1-1, with D tentatively TRBD1 (5 bases). Germline CDR1 LNHDA, CDR2 SQIVND (reference sequence). V lost 3 bases to trimming and J lost 2 bases, with 16 bases between them. The CDR3 contains 16 residues. For the CDR3, the DNA is TGTGCCAGTAGTATGGCGGCCCGGACACTTAACACTGAAGCTTTCTTT. This gives the protein CASSMAARTLNTEAFF.

This clonotype was recorded at least ten times. V usage is TRBV3-1 and J usage is TRBJ2-3; tentative D call: TRBD2 (5 bases). V was clipped by 1 base and J by 0 bases, with 11 bases between them. The CDR3 covers 16 residues. Germline V gene sequence: CDR1 LGHDT, CDR2 YNNKEL (reference sequence). CDR3 DNA sequence: TGTGCCAGCAGCCAAGGGACTCCTACTAGCACAGATACGCAGTATTTT. This translates into CASSQGTPTSTDTQYF.

Ten or more counts support this clonotype. CDR3 protein: CASRWTENTEAFF. DNA for the CDR3: TGTGCCAGCAGATGGACAGAGAACACTGAAGCTTTCTTT. The chain joins TRBV7-2 to TRBJ1-1, with TRBD1 as a possible D gene (6 bases). Germline-derived CDR1 and CDR2 are SGHTA and FQGNSA. CDR3 length: 13 residues. Trimming shortened V by 6 bases and J by 1 base, and 9 bases separated the two germline ends.

This clonotype has at least ten counts. The V gene is TRBV28, the J gene TRBJ1-6; D uncertain. With 5 bases removed from V and 10 bases from J, the gap between germline ends came to 15 bases. The CDR3 is made up of 14 amino acids. Germline V CDR1 and CDR2: MDHEN, SYDVKM. The CDR3 DNA is TGTGCCAGCAGTCCACAGTTGTCGGTCTCACCCCTCCACTTT. It specifies CASSPQLSVSPLHF.

This clonotype was detected many times. This chain links TRBV6-2 or TRBV6-3 with TRBJ1-2; 8 bases agree with TRBD1. The germline V gene encodes CDR1 MNHEY and CDR2 SVGEGT. This CDR3 spans 14 amino acids. V dropped 2 bases and J dropped 3; count of bases not matched to a gene: 2. In nucleotides, the CDR3 is TGTGCCAGCAGTTACCGGGGACAGGACTATGGCTACACCTTC. This translates into CASSYRGQDYGYTF.

This clonotype was counted many times. This rearrangement joins TRBV5-1 to TRBJ1-5, with D maybe TRBD1 (6 bases). This CDR3 is built from 13 residues. Trimming left V 1 base short and J 7 bases short, with 9 bases between. Germline CDR1 and CDR2: SGHRS and YFSETQ. The CDR3 DNA follows: TGCGCCAGCAGCTTGCAAGGGGGGCAGCCCCAGCATTTT. It specifies CASSLQGGQPQHF.

This clonotype was counted at least ten times. This chain uses TRBV20-1 with TRBJ2-7, with D tentatively TRBD1 or TRBD2 (5 bases each). Trimming left V 0 bases short and J 4 bases short, with 13 bases between. The CDR3 sequence is 14 residues long. Germline V gene data show CDR1 as DFQATT and CDR2 as SNEGSKA (reference sequence). CDR3 nucleotide sequence: TGCAGTGCTAGAGATGGTGGTGGGGGTTACGAGCAGTACTTC. Protein sequence: CSARDGGGGYEQYF.

Note on this clonotype: A read error may be the cause here, since a much bigger clone is one base away. V gene TRBV2 combines with J gene TRBJ1-2, with no clear D. In germline, CDR1 is SNHLY, CDR2 FYNNEI. The CDR3 has 12 residues. Here the CDR3 DNA reads TGTGTCAGCATTCTTGGGAACTATGGCTACACCTTC. This codes for CVSILGNYGYTF.

This clonotype was detected many times. This rearrangement joins TRBV7-3 to TRBJ2-7; D not certain. The V gene's germline CDR1 is SGHTA and CDR2 FQGTGA. CDR3 length: 15 amino acids. Between the trimmed V and J ends, which lost 0 bases and 0 bases, there was a span of 9 bases. The CDR3 DNA reads TGTGCCAGCAGCTTAACTGCGGCCGTCTCCTACGAGCAGTACTTC. Residues: CASSLTAAVSYEQYF.

This clonotype was seen at least ten times. CDR3 sequence: CATQRERMADTQYF. As DNA, the CDR3 is TGTGCCACCCAGCGGGAGAGGATGGCAGATACGCAGTATTTT. V and J are TRBV10-3 and TRBJ2-3; 8 nucleotides match TRBD2. After removal of 10 bases from V and 4 bases from J, the junction contained 10 bases not matched to a gene. This CDR3 region has 14 residues. Germline V gene data show CDR1 as ENHRY and CDR2 as SYGVKD.

Ten or more counts support this clonotype. The V call is TRBV28, the J call TRBJ2-7; D may correspond to TRBD1 or TRBD2 (7 bases each). V was pared by 3 bases and J by 0 bases, with 12 bases between. This CDR3 is built from 15 residues. Germline V lookup: CDR1 MDHEN, CDR2 SYDVKM. For the CDR3, the DNA is TGTGCCAGCAGTTTGGGAGGGGACAGCTCCTACGAGCAGTACTTC. It is translated as CASSLGGDSSYEQYF.

This clonotype has ten or more counts. V and J are TRBV10-3 and TRBJ2-2, with unresolved D. The germline V gene has CDR1 ENHRY and CDR2 SYGVKD. V lost 7 bases and J lost 5, with 14 bases in between. This CDR3 has 14 amino acids. In nucleotides, the CDR3 is TGTGCCATCATTGCGGCGGTAGAGACCGGGGAGCTGTTTTTT. Protein sequence: CAIIAAVETGELFF.

This clonotype was recorded many times. The V and J genes are TRBV7-9 and TRBJ1-1; D is perhaps TRBD1 (6 bases). The V gene lost 5 bases and the J gene lost 1 base, with 11 bases spanning the gap. Germline V gene sequence: CDR1 SEHNR, CDR2 FQNEAQ (reference sequence). This CDR3 spans 14 amino acids. CDR3 residues: CASSQRQANTEAFF. In DNA form, the CDR3 reads TGTGCCAGCAGCCAAAGACAGGCGAACACTGAAGCTTTCTTT.